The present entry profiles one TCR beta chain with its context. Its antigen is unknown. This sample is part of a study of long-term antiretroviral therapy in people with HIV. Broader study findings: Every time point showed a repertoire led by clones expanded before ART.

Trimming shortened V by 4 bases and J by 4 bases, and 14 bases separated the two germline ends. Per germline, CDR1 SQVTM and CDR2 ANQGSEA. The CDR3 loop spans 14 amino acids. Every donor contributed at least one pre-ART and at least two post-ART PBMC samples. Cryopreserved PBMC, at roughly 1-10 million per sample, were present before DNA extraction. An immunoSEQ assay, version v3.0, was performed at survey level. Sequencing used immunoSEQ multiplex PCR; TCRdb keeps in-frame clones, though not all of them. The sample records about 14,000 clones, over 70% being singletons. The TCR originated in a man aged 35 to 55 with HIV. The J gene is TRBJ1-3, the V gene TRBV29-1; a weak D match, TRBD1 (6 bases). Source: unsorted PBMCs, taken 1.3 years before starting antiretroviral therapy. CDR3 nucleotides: TGCAGCGTTGGACCCGGGGGCAGGGGAAACACCATATATTTT. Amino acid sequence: CSVGPGGRGNTIYF.